This T cell receptor (beta chain) was obtained from a study of T cell responses to AZD1222 COVID-19 vaccine. Sequencing was performed with immunoSEQ multiplex PCR; in TCRdb, only in-frame clones are kept and a portion is missing. Here the sample spans 100,000 to 150,000 clones, roughly nine tenths being singletons. The ends lost 1 base at V and 5 bases at J; junction bases unmatched: 6. The CDR3 extends over 16 amino acids. The germline V gene encodes CDR1 MGHDK and CDR2 SYGVNS. The V gene is TRBV25-1, the J gene TRBJ2-5, with 11 bases fitting TRBD1. The TCR comes from an adult in good health. Specimen: peripheral blood, collected on day 0 of AZD1222 vaccination. CDR3 sequence (DNA): TGTGCCAGCAGTGAATTTGGGACAGGGGGTTGGGAGACCCAGTACTTC. It encodes CASSEFGTGGWETQYF.